This TCR beta chain was sequenced during a study of shared clonotypes between healthy human individuals. Terminally differentiated effector memory CD45RA+ cells were excluded by CCR7 positive selection of CD45RO-negative cells. The data were produced by immunoSEQ multiplex PCR, yet TCRdb's version contains in-frame clones alone and is incomplete. The sample contains hundreds of thousands of clones, around 96% of which appear only once. Germline V gene data show CDR1 as LNHNV and CDR2 as YYDKDF (reference sequence). This CDR3 has 14 amino acids. Unmatched junction bases numbered 7, after V lost 6 bases and J lost 3 bases.

The chain is built from TRBV15 and TRBJ1-2, with 7 nucleotides matching TRBD1. This clonotype was obtained from a woman younger than 45 in good health. Sequencing used naive CD8+ T cells sorted from blood. The CDR3 coding sequence is TGTGCCACCAGTAGCACAGGGGCATACTATGGCTACACCTTC. It is translated as CATSSTGAYYGYTF.